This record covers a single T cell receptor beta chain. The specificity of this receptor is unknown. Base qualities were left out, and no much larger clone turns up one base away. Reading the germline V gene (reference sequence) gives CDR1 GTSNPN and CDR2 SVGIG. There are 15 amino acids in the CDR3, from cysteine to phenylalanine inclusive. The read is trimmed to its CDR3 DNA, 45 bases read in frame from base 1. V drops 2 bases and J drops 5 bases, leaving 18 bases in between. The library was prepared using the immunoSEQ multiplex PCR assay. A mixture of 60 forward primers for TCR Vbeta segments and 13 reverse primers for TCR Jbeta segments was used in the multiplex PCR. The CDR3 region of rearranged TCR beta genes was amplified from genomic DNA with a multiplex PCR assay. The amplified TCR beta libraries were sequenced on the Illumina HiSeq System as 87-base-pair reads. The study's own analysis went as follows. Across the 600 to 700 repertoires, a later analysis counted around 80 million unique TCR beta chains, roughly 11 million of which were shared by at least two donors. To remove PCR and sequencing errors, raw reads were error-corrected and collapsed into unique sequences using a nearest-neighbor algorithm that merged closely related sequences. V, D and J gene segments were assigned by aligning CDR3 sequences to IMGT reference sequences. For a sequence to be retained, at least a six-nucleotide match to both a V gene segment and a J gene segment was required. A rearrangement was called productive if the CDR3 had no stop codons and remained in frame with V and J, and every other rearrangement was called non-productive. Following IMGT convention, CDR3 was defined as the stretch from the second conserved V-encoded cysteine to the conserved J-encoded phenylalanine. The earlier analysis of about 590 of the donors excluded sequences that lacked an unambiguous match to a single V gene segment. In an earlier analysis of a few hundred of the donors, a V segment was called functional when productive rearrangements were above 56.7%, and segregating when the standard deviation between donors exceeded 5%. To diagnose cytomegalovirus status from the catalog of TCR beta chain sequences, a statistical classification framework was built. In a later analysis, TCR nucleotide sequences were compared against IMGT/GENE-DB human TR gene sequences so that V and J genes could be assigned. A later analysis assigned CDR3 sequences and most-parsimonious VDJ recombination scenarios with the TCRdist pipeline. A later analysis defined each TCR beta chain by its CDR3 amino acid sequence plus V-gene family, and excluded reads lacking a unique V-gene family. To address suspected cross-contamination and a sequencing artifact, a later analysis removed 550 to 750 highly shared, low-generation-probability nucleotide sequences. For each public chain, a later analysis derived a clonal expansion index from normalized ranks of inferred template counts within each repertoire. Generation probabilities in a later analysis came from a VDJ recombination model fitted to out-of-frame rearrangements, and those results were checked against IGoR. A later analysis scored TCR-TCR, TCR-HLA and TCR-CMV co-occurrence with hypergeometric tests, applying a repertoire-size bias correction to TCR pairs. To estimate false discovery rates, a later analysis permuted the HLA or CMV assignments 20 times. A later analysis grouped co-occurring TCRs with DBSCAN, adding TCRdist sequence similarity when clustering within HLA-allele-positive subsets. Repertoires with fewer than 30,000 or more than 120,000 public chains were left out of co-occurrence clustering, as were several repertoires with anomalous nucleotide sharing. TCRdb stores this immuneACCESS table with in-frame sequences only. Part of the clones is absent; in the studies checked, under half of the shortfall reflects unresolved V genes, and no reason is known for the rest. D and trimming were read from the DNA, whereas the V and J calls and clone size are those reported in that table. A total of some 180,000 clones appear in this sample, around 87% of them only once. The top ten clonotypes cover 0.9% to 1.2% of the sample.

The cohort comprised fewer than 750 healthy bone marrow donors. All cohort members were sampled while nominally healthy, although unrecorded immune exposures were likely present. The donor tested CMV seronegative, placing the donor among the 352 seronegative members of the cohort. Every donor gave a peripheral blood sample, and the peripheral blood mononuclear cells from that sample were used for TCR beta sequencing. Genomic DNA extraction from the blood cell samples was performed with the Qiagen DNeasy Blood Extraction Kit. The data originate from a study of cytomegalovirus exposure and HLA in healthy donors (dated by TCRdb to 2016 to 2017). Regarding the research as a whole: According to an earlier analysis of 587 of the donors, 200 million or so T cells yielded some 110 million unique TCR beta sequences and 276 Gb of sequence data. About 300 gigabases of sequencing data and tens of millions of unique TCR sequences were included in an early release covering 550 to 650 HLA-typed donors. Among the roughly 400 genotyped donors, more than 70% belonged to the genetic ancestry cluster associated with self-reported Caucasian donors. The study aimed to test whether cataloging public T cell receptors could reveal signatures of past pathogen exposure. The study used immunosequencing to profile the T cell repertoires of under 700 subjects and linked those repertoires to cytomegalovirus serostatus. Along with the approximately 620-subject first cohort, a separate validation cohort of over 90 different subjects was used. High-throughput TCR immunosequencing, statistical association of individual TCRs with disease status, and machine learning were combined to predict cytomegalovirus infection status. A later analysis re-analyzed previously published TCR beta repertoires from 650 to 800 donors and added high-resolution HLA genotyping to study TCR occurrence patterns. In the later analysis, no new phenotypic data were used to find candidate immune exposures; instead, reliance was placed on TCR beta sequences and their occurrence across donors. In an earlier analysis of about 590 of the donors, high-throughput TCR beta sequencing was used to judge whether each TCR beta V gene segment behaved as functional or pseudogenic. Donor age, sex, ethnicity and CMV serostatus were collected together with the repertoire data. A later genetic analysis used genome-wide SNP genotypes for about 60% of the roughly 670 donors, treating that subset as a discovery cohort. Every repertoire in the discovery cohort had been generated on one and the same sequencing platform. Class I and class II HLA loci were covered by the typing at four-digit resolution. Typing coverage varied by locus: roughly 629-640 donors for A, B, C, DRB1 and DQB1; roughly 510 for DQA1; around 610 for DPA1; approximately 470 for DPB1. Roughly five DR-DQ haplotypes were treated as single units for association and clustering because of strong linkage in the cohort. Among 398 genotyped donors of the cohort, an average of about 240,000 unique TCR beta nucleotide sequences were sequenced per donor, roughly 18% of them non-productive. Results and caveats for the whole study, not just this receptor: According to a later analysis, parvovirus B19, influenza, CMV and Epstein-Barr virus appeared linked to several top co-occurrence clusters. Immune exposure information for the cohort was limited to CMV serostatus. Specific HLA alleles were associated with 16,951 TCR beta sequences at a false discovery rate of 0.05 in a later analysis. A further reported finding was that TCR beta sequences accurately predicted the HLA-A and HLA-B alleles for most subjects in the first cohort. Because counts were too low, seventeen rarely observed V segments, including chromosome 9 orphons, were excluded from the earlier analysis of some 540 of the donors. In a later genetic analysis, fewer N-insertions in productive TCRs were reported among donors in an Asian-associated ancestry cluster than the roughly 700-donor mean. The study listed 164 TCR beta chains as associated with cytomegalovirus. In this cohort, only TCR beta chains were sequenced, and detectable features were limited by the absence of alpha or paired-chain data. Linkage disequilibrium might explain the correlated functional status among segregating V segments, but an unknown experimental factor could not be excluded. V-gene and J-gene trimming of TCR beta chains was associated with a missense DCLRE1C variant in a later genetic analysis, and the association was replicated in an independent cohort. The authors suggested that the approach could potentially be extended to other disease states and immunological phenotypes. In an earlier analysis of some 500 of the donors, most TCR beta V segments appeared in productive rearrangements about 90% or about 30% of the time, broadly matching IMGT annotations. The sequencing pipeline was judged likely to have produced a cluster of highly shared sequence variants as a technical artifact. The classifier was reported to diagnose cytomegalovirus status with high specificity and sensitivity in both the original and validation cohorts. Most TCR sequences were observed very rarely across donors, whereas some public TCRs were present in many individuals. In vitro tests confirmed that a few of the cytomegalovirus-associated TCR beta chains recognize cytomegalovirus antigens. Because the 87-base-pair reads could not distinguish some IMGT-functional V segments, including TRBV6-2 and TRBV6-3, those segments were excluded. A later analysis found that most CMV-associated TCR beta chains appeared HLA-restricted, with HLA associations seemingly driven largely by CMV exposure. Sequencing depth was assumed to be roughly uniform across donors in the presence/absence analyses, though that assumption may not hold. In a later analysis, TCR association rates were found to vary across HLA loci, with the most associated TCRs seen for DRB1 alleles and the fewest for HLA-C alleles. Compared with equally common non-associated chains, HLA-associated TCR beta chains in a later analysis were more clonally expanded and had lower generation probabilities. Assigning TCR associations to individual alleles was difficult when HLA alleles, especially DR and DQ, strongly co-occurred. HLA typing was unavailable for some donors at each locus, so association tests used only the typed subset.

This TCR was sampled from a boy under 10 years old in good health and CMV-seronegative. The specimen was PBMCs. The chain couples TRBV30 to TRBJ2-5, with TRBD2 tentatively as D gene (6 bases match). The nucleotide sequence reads TGTGCCTGGAGTTCGGGACTGGGGGGTCCGGAGACCCAGTACTTC. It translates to CAWSSGLGGPETQYF.